This T cell receptor (beta chain) was identified in a study of naive and memory T cell subsets. Effector memory cells were sorted as CD45RA-CD27-, EMRA cells as CD45RA+CD27-. The beta constant-region primer was an equimolar mix of two oligonucleotides covering TRBC1 and TRBC2. A 12-nucleotide UMI and the SP2 primer were added to the cDNA 3' end by oligonucleotide ligation. TCRdb re-called the UMI-ligation and nested PCR reads through MiXCR, storing one row per CDR3 protein. Of tens of thousands of distinct CDR3 sequences listed, roughly 13% are singletons. Sequenced material: effector memory CD4+ T cells from blood. Noted subset: effector memory, CD45RA- CD27-. This sequence was found in a human donor in good health.

The CDR3 sequence: CASSEVGTGAYEQYF. CDR3 coding DNA: TGTGCCAGCAGTGAAGTGGGGACAGGGGCCTACGAGCAGTACTTC. The chain couples TRBV25-1 to TRBJ2-7, with 10 nucleotides matching TRBD1. This CDR3 is 15 amino acids long. Trimming removed 2 bases from V and 2 bases from J; junction bases left unmatched: 3. The V gene's germline CDR1 is MGHDK and CDR2 SYGVNS.